Listed here is a single T cell receptor beta chain. The sample is drawn from a study of blood T cell repertoires in COVID-19. Background on the study: Samples came from the United States, Italy and Spain, spanning acute and convalescent COVID-19. Sample material is recorded as cDNA or gDNA derived from T cells, B-cell-depleted T cells, or PBMCs.

Source study methods: The authors estimated nucleated cell counts from reference gene primer amplification. Sequencing was performed with immunoSEQ multiplex PCR; in TCRdb, only in-frame clones are kept and a portion is missing. V, J and clone size derive from that table, while D and trimming were established from the DNA sequence. The repertoire holds approximately 36,000 clones, with under 90% as singletons. Trimming shortened V by 1 base and J by 2 bases, and 6 bases separated the two germline ends. The CDR3 is made up of 15 amino acids. Per the germline V gene, CDR1 is MDHEN and CDR2 is SYDVKM. Sequencing was performed on peripheral blood. The rearrangement uses TRBV28 and TRBJ2-6, with D possibly TRBD1 on 5 matching bases. This receptor was taken from a man aged 60 to 75 with COVID-19, enrolled during active disease. The CDR3 coding sequence is TGTGCCAGCAGTTTATCAGGGCCTGGGGCCAACGTCCTGACTTTC. It translates to CASSLSGPGANVLTF.